The 2 T cell receptor beta chains reported below all come from one sample, sequenced in a study of blood T cell repertoires in COVID-19. Sequencing used immunoSEQ multiplex PCR; TCRdb keeps in-frame clones, though not all of them. Of more than 200,000 clones listed, 87% were seen once; the top ten hold 7% to 8.5%. Sequencing was carried out using PBMCs or T cells enriched from blood (not recorded which). The receptors were sampled from a man aged 25 to 45 in a cohort exposed to, infected with or recovered from COVID-19 (not recorded which).

The chain recombines TRBV14 with TRBJ2-1; no reliable D call. From germline, CDR1 is SGHDN and CDR2 FVKESK. There are 16 residues in the CDR3. V dropped 5 bases and J dropped 3 bases, with 17 bases sitting between them. The CDR3 sequence is CASSKSLFTYYNEQFF. The CDR3 DNA sequence: TGTGCCAGCAGCAAGAGCTTGTTCACCTACTACAATGAGCAGTTCTTC.

J is TRBJ2-5 and V is TRBV10-2; D is undetermined. From germline, CDR1 is WSHSY and CDR2 SAAADI. Trimming took 2 bases from V and 0 from J, leaving 16 bases between them. The CDR3 spans 17 residues. The CDR3 DNA reads as TGCGCCAGCAGTGAGCCCGTGGCCGGCGGTTACCAAGAGACCCAGTACTTC. Its protein is CASSEPVAGGYQETQYF.